These 2 T cell receptor beta chains originate from one sample sequenced in a study of post-analysis software for immune sequencing data. Overall study results and limits: Five or six TRBV segments, TRBV5-6, TRBV5-1 and TRBV20-1 among them, were found more frequent in patients than controls.

Unique-molecular-identifier-tagged TCR beta cDNA libraries were used. TCRdb re-analysed the PCR reads in MiXCR, keeping a single row per CDR3 protein. The sample records roughly 800,000 distinct CDR3 sequences, about 50% being singletons. These receptors are not linked to any known antigen. The sample consisted of blood. The receptors derive from a girl aged 5-17 years with multiple sclerosis.

The chain carries TRBV11-2 and TRBJ2-5, with TRBD2 matching 11 bases. The germline CDR1 and CDR2 sequences are SGHAT and FQNNGV. The CDR3 spans 16 residues. Trimming took 1 base from V and 4 from J; bases not matched to a gene: 5. In DNA, the CDR3 is TGTGCCAGCAGCTTAGGCCTACTAGCGGGGGTAGAGACCCAGTACTTC. Its translation is CASSLGLLAGVETQYF.

A few counts support this clonotype. The rearrangement links TRBV9 to TRBJ1-1; 7 bases agree with TRBD1. The V segment lost 4 bases and the J segment 0 bases; nucleotides outside the gene matches: 9. There are 16 residues in the CDR3. Looked up from germline, CDR1 is SGDLS and CDR2 is YYNGEE. The chain's CDR3 is CASSPPPGTVNTEAFF. CDR3 nucleotide sequence: TGTGCCAGCAGCCCCCCCCCTGGGACAGTGAACACTGAAGCTTTCTTT. Filled out from reference TRBV9 and TRBJ1-1, the complete variable domain reads DSGVTQTPKHLITATGQRVTLRCSPRSGDLSVYWYQQSLDQGLQFLIQYYNGEERAKGNILERFSAQQFPDLHSELNLSSLELGDSALYFCASSPPPGTVNTEAFFGQGTRLTVV.